Included here is one T cell receptor (beta chain) sequence, with context. Its antigen is as yet unknown. This record comes from a study of T cell responses to AZD1222 COVID-19 vaccine. Whole-study context: Doses given second, at about 4 or about 12 weeks, were pooled.

Findings and caveats of the study: Once two AZD1222 doses were given, Spike-specific TCR breadth and depth went up. Distributed over spike, vaccine-associated CD4 TCRs predominated at 160-218 and 743-854. The donor cohort was predominantly white British with a female majority, and clonal diversity may have been underestimated.

Assay used: immunoSEQ multiplex PCR; TCRdb lists only in-frame clones, some missing. The sample lists 55,000 to 80,000 clones, roughly 70% occurring once. Germline V CDR1 and CDR2: SQVTM, ANQGSEA. CDR3 size: 11 residues. Trimming removed 4 bases at V and 3 bases at J, with 7 bases between. Material: peripheral blood, obtained on day 0 of AZD1222 vaccination. The clonotype comes from an adult in good health. V gene TRBV29-1 combines with J gene TRBJ2-7; possibly TRBD2 for D (5 bases). CDR3 amino acids: CSVGGLYEQYF. The CDR3 DNA reads TGCAGCGTTGGAGGACTCTACGAGCAGTACTTC.